The next 13 T cell receptor beta chains were all read from a single sample in a study of blood T cell repertoires in COVID-19. Here immunoSEQ multiplex PCR was the method, and the copy in TCRdb shows in-frame clones only, minus some. This sample has approximately 150,000 clones, with roughly 90% found just once. The sequencing sample was made of peripheral blood. All receptors come from a human donor in a cohort sampled during active COVID-19.

V is TRBV6-2 or TRBV6-3 and J is TRBJ2-1; no definite D call. The CDR3 consists of 16 residues. CDR1 and CDR2 (germline): MNHEY, SVGEGT. V was clipped by 6 bases and J by 1 base, with 16 bases between them. CDR3 loop: CASSPMLWPSYNEQFF. The CDR3 nucleotides are TGTGCCAGCAGCCCTATGTTGTGGCCATCCTACAATGAGCAGTTCTTC.

The V and J genes are TRBV4-2 and TRBJ1-1; 12 bases align to TRBD1. J gave up 7 bases and V 2 bases, and 8 bases lay outside the gene matches. CDR1 and CDR2 from the germline V gene are LGHNA and YNFKEQ. This CDR3 contains 16 residues. CDR3 region: CASSQRMGQGAGEAFF. CDR3 in DNA: TGTGCCAGCAGCCAACGCATGGGACAGGGGGCGGGTGAAGCTTTCTTT.

The chain employs TRBV5-1 and TRBJ2-5; D possibly corresponds to TRBD1 (6 bases). The CDR3 is made up of 15 amino acids. Germline loops: CDR1 SGHRS, CDR2 YFSETQ. Trimming cost V 2 bases and J 5 bases, with 16 bases left between them. DNA of the CDR3: TGCGCCAGCAGCTTTTTGGGGGCGCCCGGGGAGACCCAGTACTTC. It specifies CASSFLGAPGETQYF.

This clone was seen only a few times. The chain joins TRBV3-1 (or the pseudogene TRBV3-2) to TRBJ2-1, with 7 bases identical to TRBD2. Germline assignment: CDR1 LGHDT and CDR2 YNNKEL (reference sequence). This CDR3 contains 18 residues. Trimming removed 4 bases from V and 1 base from J; junction bases left unmatched: 13. CDR3 in amino acids: CASSRRGSAIRSYNEQFF. The CDR3 bases are TGTGCCAGCAGCCGGCGGGGGTCGGCGATAAGGTCCTACAATGAGCAGTTCTTC.

The rearrangement uses TRBV30 and TRBJ1-5, with 7 bases identical to TRBD1. This CDR3 contains 18 residues. V gave up 0 bases and J gave up 2 bases; unmatched junction bases: 13. Germline V gene data show CDR1 as GTSNPN and CDR2 as SVGIG (reference sequence). CDR3 region: CAWSVNRDSILGNQPQHF. CDR3 coding DNA: TGTGCCTGGAGTGTAAACCGGGACAGTATCCTTGGCAATCAGCCCCAGCATTTT.

CDR3 loop: CASSHLGRDRPLNTEAFF. As DNA, the CDR3 is TGTGCCAGCTCTCATCTGGGTCGGGACAGGCCCTTGAACACTGAAGCTTTCTTT. V gene TRBV18 combines with J gene TRBJ1-1; 8 bases fit TRBD1. CDR1 is KGHSH and CDR2 is LQKENI in the germline V gene. Trimming removed 6 bases from V and 0 bases from J; junction bases left unmatched: 15. CDR3 length equals 18 residues.

The V call is TRBV7-2, the J call TRBJ1-4; D is uncertain. Germline V lookup: CDR1 SGHTA, CDR2 FQGNSA. V was clipped by 3 bases and J by 5 bases, with 10 bases between them. CDR3 size: 14 residues. As DNA, the CDR3 is TGTGCCAGCAGCTTTGTCTTGGGCAATGAAAAACTGTTTTTT. Residues: CASSFVLGNEKLFF. The full variable domain, completed using reference TRBV7-2 and TRBJ1-4, is GAGVSQSPSNKVTEKGKDVELRCDPISGHTALYWYRQSLGQGLEFLIYFQGNSAPDKSGLPSDRFSAERTGGSVSTLTIQRTQQEDSAVYLCASSFVLGNEKLFFGSGTQLSVL.

CDR3 region: CSVGTYNTEAFF. The CDR3 nucleotides are TGCAGCGTTGGGACATACAACACTGAAGCTTTCTTT. This chain uses TRBV29-1 with TRBJ1-1; weak D call: TRBD1 (5 bases). The length of the CDR3 is 12 residues. CDR1 and CDR2 from the germline V gene are SQVTM and ANQGSEA. Trimming took off 4 bases at V and 2 bases at J, with 8 bases between the two ends.

The chain recombines TRBV7-9 with TRBJ2-7, with D maybe TRBD2 (6 bases). The germline V and J ends were trimmed by 5 bases and 5 bases, with 19 bases remaining between them. Germline V gene lookup returns CDR1 SEHNR and CDR2 FQNEAQ (reference sequence). The CDR3 spans 15 residues. DNA for the CDR3: TGTGCCAGCAGCCCCGCCGGGCTAGCGTTGGACGAGCAGTACTTC. It is translated as CASSPAGLALDEQYF.

The V and J genes are TRBV9 and TRBJ1-6; TRBD1 agrees at 8 bases. Trimming at V came to 3 bases and at J to 6 bases, leaving 8 bases not matched to a gene. Germline CDR1 SGDLS, CDR2 YYNGEE. The CDR3 sequence is 16 residues long. CDR3 sequence (DNA): TGTGCCAGCAGCGCGGACGCAGGGGGCTCTAATTCACCCCTCCACTTT. Its protein product is CASSADAGGSNSPLHF. The variable domain in full, with the rest retrieved from reference TRBV9 and TRBJ1-6, is DSGVTQTPKHLITATGQRVTLRCSPRSGDLSVYWYQQSLDQGLQFLIQYYNGEERAKGNILERFSAQQFPDLHSELNLSSLELGDSALYFCASSADAGGSNSPLHFGNGTRLTVT.

DNA of the CDR3: TGTGCCAGCAGCTTGGGAGGTGGTTCACCCCTCCACTTT. As protein: CASSLGGGSPLHF. The chain recombines TRBV5-4 with TRBJ1-6; D not resolved. The CDR3 is made up of 13 amino acids. V lost 0 bases and J lost 9, with 7 bases in between. Germline CDR1 and CDR2: SGHNT and YYREEE (reference sequence).

The rearrangement links TRBV7-2 to TRBJ2-1; 8 bases agree with TRBD2. V shed 5 bases, J shed 10 bases, and the junction held 4 bases outside the gene matches. In germline, CDR1 is SGHTA, CDR2 FQGNSA. The CDR3 is 12 amino acids. CDR3 bases: TGTGCCAGCAGCCCATTAGCGGGGGAGCAGTTCTTC. It translates to CASSPLAGEQFF.

This chain links TRBV7-9 with TRBJ1-4, with D unresolved. Trimming stripped 1 base from V and 8 bases from J, with 5 bases between. CDR1 SEHNR and CDR2 FQNEAQ come from the germline V gene (reference sequence). This CDR3 is built from 12 residues. This CDR3 reads CASSLDSEKLFF. The CDR3 nucleotides read TGTGCCAGCAGCTTAGATTCGGAAAAACTGTTTTTT.